A selection of T cell receptor beta chains follows, all from one sample in a study of blood T cell repertoires in COVID-19. TCRdb's copy holds only in-frame clones and misses some; the assay was immunoSEQ multiplex PCR. The sample has some 30,000 clones, approximately 85% seen once. The sample comprised peripheral blood. These receptors were obtained from a woman over 75 with COVID-19, enrolled during active disease. CDR3s include the opening cysteine and the closing phenylalanine or tryptophan. A D gene is named only where the DNA matches it firmly. Only part of the rows carry a size: once, few, many, or a class if the clone is expanded.

TRBJ1-1	TRBV15	-	-	15	CATSRGGRLNTEAFF	TGTGCCACCAGCCGCGGTGGTAGGCTGAACACTGAAGCTTTCTTT
TRBJ1-1	TRBV7-2	-	-	15	CASSDRRRGNTEAFF	TGTGCCAGCAGCGACCGGAGGCGCGGGAACACTGAAGCTTTCTTT
TRBJ2-2	TRBV9	-	TRBD2	17	CASSAPWGGGNTGELFF	TGTGCCAGCAGCGCGCCCTGGGGCGGGGGGAACACCGGGGAGCTGTTTTTT
TRBJ2-5	TRBV5-1	-	TRBD2	15	CASRERGGSEETQYF	TGCGCCAGCAGAGAGCGGGGGGGGTCCGAAGAGACCCAGTACTTC
TRBJ2-7	TRBV6-5	-	TRBD1	15	CASSSGGQGSYEQYF	TGTGCCAGCAGTTCTGGGGGACAGGGCTCCTACGAGCAGTACTTC
TRBJ2-7	TRBV11-2	-	TRBD1	15	CASSLDRGSSYEQYF	TGTGCCAGCAGCTTAGACAGGGGGAGCTCCTACGAGCAGTACTTC
TRBJ1-5	TRBV28	-	-	13	CASITGRAQPQHF	TGTGCCAGCATCACTGGGAGGGCTCAGCCCCAGCATTTT
TRBJ1-2	TRBV19	-	-	15	CASSVQGRELYGYTF	TGTGCCAGTAGTGTCCAGGGGCGCGAGCTCTATGGCTACACCTTC
TRBJ2-1	TRBV5-1	-	TRBD1	15	CASSWGTGGIYEQFF	TGCGCCAGCAGCTGGGGGACAGGGGGGATCTATGAGCAGTTCTTC
TRBJ2-7	TRBV5-6	-	-	14	CASSPRTVAYEQYF	TGTGCCAGCAGCCCCAGGACAGTGGCCTACGAGCAGTACTTC
TRBJ1-1	TRBV25-1	-	-	15	CASSEQGRVNTEAFF	TGTGCCAGCAGTGAACAGGGCCGAGTGAACACTGAAGCTTTCTTT
TRBJ1-4	TRBV5-1	-	TRBD1	17	CASSRGRDRGVGEKLFF	TGCGCCAGCAGCCGCGGCCGGGACAGGGGAGTTGGGGAAAAACTGTTTTTT
TRBJ1-5	TRBV20-1	-	TRBD1	15	CSATDRGWGNQPQHF	TGCAGTGCTACTGACAGGGGCTGGGGAAATCAGCCCCAGCATTTT
TRBJ2-7	TRBV3-1/TRBV3-2	-	-	14	CASSRRGSSYEQYF	TGTGCCAGCAGCCGTAGAGGTTCCTCCTACGAGCAGTACTTC
TRBJ2-2	TRBV15	-	TRBD2	14	CATAGGGATGELFF	TGTGCCACAGCCGGCGGGGGGGCGACCGGGGAGCTGTTTTTT
TRBJ1-3	TRBV6-6	-	TRBD1	16	CASSYGGQGTGNTIYF	TGTGCCAGCAGTTACGGGGGACAGGGGACCGGAAACACCATATATTTT
TRBJ1-2	TRBV5-1	-	TRBD1	15	CASSVQGTGHYGYTF	TGCGCCAGCAGCGTCCAAGGGACAGGGCACTATGGCTACACCTTC
TRBJ1-1	TRBV6-5	-	-	13	CATLGTFSTEAFF	TGTGCCACCCTGGGGACATTTAGCACTGAAGCTTTCTTT
TRBJ2-3	TRBV5-1	once	-	19	CASSDTKRAGVVGSDTQYF	TGCGCCAGCAGCGATACAAAACGGGCAGGGGTGGTTGGATCAGATACGCAGTATTTT
TRBJ2-2	TRBV10-3	-	TRBD1	14	CAIGDSSNTGELFF	TGTGCCATCGGGGACAGCTCGAACACCGGGGAGCTGTTTTTT
TRBJ1-1	TRBV6-5	-	-	15	CASSYSTQMNTEAFF	TGTGCCAGCAGTTACTCGACACAGATGAACACTGAAGCTTTCTTT
TRBJ2-7	TRBV29-1	-	-	14	CSVKKGLGDYEQYF	TGCAGCGTTAAGAAGGGTCTGGGAGACTACGAGCAGTACTTC
TRBJ1-1	TRBV5-4	-	-	15	CASSLAGVVNTEAFF	TGTGCCAGCAGCTTGGCAGGGGTTGTGAACACTGAAGCTTTCTTT
TRBJ2-5	TRBV19	-	-	16	CASSILLGGSQETQYF	TGTGCCAGTAGTATACTGCTTGGGGGGAGCCAAGAGACCCAGTACTTC
TRBJ1-6	TRBV6-5	-	TRBD1	13	CALNRGHNSPLHF	TGTGCCCTAAACAGGGGGCATAATTCACCCCTCCACTTT
TRBJ1-2	TRBV19	-	TRBD1	12	CATRDRLYGYTF	TGTGCCACCCGGGACAGGCTCTATGGCTACACCTTC
TRBJ2-7	TRBV24-1	-	TRBD1	16	CATKHWDRLNDGEQYF	TGTGCCACCAAGCATTGGGACAGGCTTAACGACGGCGAGCAGTACTTC
TRBJ2-2	TRBV27	-	-	15	CASSLSDRNTGELFF	TGTGCCAGCAGTTTATCGGACAGAAACACCGGGGAGCTGTTTTTT